The subject of this entry is one TCR beta chain. No antigen is known for it. The PCR used 60 Vbeta and 13 Jbeta primers. Clones were sequenced by immunoSEQ multiplex PCR, and TCRdb holds only the in-frame ones, with some missing. The data show about 120,000 clones, 75% to 90% seen once. The source of the sample is a study of cytomegalovirus exposure and HLA in healthy donors. The CDR3 extends over 18 amino acids. Losses at the gene ends were 8 bases for V and 1 base for J; bases not matched to a gene: 12. In germline, CDR1 is WSHSY, CDR2 SAAADI. General study points: In a later analysis, parvovirus B19, influenza, CMV and Epstein-Barr virus appeared linked to several top co-occurrence clusters.

The sequenced material came from PBMCs. The clonotype originates from a man younger than 40 in good health and CMV-seronegative. The gene calls are TRBV10-2 and TRBJ2-7; 15 bases agree with TRBD2. The DNA for the CDR3 is TGCGCCAGCGGAAACGGACTAGCGGGAGGGTTGGTTTCCTACGAGCAGTACTTC. It yields the protein CASGNGLAGGLVSYEQYF.